This TCR beta chain was captured in a study of blood T cell repertoires in COVID-19. The wider study: Samples representing acute and convalescent COVID-19 were sourced from the United States, Italy and Spain. The analysed material was cDNA or gDNA that came from T cells, B-cell-depleted T cells, or PBMCs.

As handled by the study authors: Nucleated cell number was recorded as an estimate derived from reference gene primer amplification. Assay: immunoSEQ multiplex PCR; the TCRdb copy retains only in-frame clones and omits some. V and J calls plus clone size are reproduced from that table; the DNA served to infer D and trimming. This sample has tens of thousands of clones; more than 75% occur once, and the top ten carry about 6.6%. The CDR3 covers 11 residues. The germline V gene has CDR1 DFQATT and CDR2 SNEGSKA (reference sequence). The ends were cut back, 2 bases at V and 5 bases at J, with 6 bases in the middle.

This TCR was sampled from a middle-aged man with active COVID-19. Sequencing was performed on peripheral blood. The rearrangement joins TRBV20-1 to TRBJ2-5; D gene uncertain. CDR3 DNA sequence: TGCAGTGCTAGATCCGGGGAGACCCAGTACTTC. Protein sequence: CSARSGETQYF.